The clone carrying this TCR beta chain was detected a few times. As yet, its antigen is unknown. Each CDR3 protein is one row after TCRdb ran MiXCR on the RT-PCR reads. The sample shows roughly 760,000 distinct CDR3 sequences, 21% of them seen only once. CDR1 and CDR2 from the germline V gene are DFQATT and SNEGSKA (reference sequence). Deletions cut 4 bases from V and 0 bases from J, with 19 bases between. There are 17 residues in the CDR3. This specimen belongs to a study of response to subunit inactivated influenza vaccine. Study-level results: Only a handful of new T cells, the authors suggested, are recruited with each seasonal influenza vaccination.

Sequenced here: PBMCs from blood, sampled 5 to 6 days after vaccination. The chain joins TRBV20-1 to TRBJ2-4, with unresolved D. This receptor was identified in a man aged 45-65 years who received an inactivated influenza vaccine. CDR3 loop: CSATRAIPILAKNIQYF. In nucleotides, the CDR3 is TGCAGTGCTACTCGGGCCATCCCTATACTAGCCAAAAACATTCAGTACTTC.